This passage covers 12 T cell receptor beta chains from one sample sequenced in a study of shared clonotypes between healthy human individuals. Some clones are missing from TCRdb's copy, which holds only in-frame ones; the method was immunoSEQ multiplex PCR. The table shows hundreds of thousands of clones, with approximately 96% occurring only once. The naive CD8 population came from CD45RO-negative cells selected for CCR7, without terminally differentiated effector memory CD45RA+ cells. Sequenced: naive CD8+ T cells sorted from blood. The origin of the receptors is a woman younger than 45 in good health.

This chain uses TRBV27 with TRBJ2-2; D is possibly TRBD1 (5 bases). The CDR3 runs to 16 residues. The germline V gene has CDR1 MNHEY and CDR2 SMNVEV (reference sequence). Trimming shortened V by 2 bases and J by 4 bases, and 14 bases separated the two germline ends. CDR3 in amino acids: CASSLVQGLGTGELFF. In DNA form, the CDR3 reads TGTGCCAGCAGTTTAGTTCAGGGTTTGGGCACCGGGGAGCTGTTTTTT.

This clone has only a few counts. The J gene is TRBJ1-5, the V gene TRBV4-1; tentatively, D is TRBD1 (5 bases). The CDR3 spans 16 residues. The germline V and J ends were trimmed by 0 bases and 5 bases, with 14 bases remaining between them. Germline CDR1 is MGHRA and CDR2 is YSYEKL. The CDR3 region has the DNA TGCGCCAGCAGCCAAGATGCGGTCGGGGGGGATCAGCCCCAGCATTTT. This codes for CASSQDAVGGDQPQHF.

This clone was observed once. This chain uses TRBV6-1 with TRBJ2-7; 9 bases are a match to TRBD1. The junction had 9 bases not matched to a gene; V was cut back by 4 bases and J by 2 bases. The CDR3 totals 16 residues. Germline values: CDR1 MNHNS, CDR2 SASEGT. CDR3 DNA: TGTGCCAGCAGTGTCTTTGGCAGGGACAGGGCCTACGAGCAGTACTTC. This gives the protein CASSVFGRDRAYEQYF.

V and J are TRBV7-9 and TRBJ2-2; TRBD2 aligns across 9 bases. Germline assignment: CDR1 SEHNR and CDR2 FQNEAQ (reference sequence). This CDR3 contains 16 residues. The J segment lost 5 bases and the V segment lost 4 bases, leaving 8 bases of the junction unmatched. The CDR3 DNA reads as TGTGCCAGCAGCTCCACACTAACTAGCGGGACCGGGGAGCTGTTTTTT. Protein product: CASSSTLTSGTGELFF.

This chain links TRBV28 with TRBJ1-4; TRBD1 matches 12 bases. There are 16 residues in the CDR3. Losses at the gene ends were 4 bases for V and 8 bases for J; bases not matched to a gene: 8. Germline CDR1 is MDHEN and CDR2 is SYDVKM. DNA of the CDR3: TGTGCCAGCAGTTCCCCGGGACAGGGGGCGCGGGAAAAACTGTTTTTT. It codes for CASSSPGQGAREKLFF.

The chain carries TRBV14 and TRBJ1-2; no firm D call. The CDR3 contains 13 residues. V lost 1 base and J lost 5, with 8 bases in between. Germline V CDR1 and CDR2: SGHDN, FVKESK. CDR3 sequence: CASSQGIGYGYTF. The DNA for the CDR3 is TGTGCCAGCAGCCAAGGGATCGGGTATGGCTACACCTTC.

V is TRBV6-6 and J is TRBJ2-7; D is possibly TRBD1 or TRBD2 (5 bases each). Trimming stripped 0 bases from V and 0 bases from J, with 9 bases between. Germline V gene data show CDR1 as MNHNY and CDR2 as SVGAGI (reference sequence). This CDR3 is 15 amino acids long. The CDR3: CASSYSEGSSYEQYF. In DNA form, the CDR3 reads TGTGCCAGCAGTTACTCAGAGGGGAGCTCCTACGAGCAGTACTTC.

The chain joins TRBV27 to TRBJ2-1; 7 bases fit TRBD2. CDR3 size: 15 residues. Germline V CDR1 and CDR2: MNHEY, SMNVEV (reference sequence). Trimming took 3 bases from V and 10 from J; bases not matched to a gene: 12. CDR3 nucleotide sequence: TGTGCCAGCAGTTTGTATCCGGGACTAACAAAAGAGCAGTTCTTC. This codes for CASSLYPGLTKEQFF.

V gene TRBV13 combines with J gene TRBJ2-5; 8 bases align to TRBD2. Germline V gene lookup returns CDR1 PRHDT and CDR2 FYEKMQ (reference sequence). The J segment lost 4 bases and the V segment lost 2 bases, leaving 9 bases of the junction unmatched. The CDR3 extends over 16 amino acids. The CDR3 nucleotides read TGTGCCAGCAGCTTAAATAGCGGGATAAGCCCAGAGACCCAGTACTTC. It yields the protein CASSLNSGISPETQYF.

The chain employs TRBV10-3 and TRBJ2-2; tentative D call: TRBD2 (6 bases). Germline values: CDR1 ENHRY, CDR2 SYGVKD. Trimming shortened V by 7 bases and J by 2 bases, and 14 bases separated the two germline ends. This CDR3 is built from 15 residues. CDR3 residues: CAINRDSLNTGELFF. The CDR3 DNA reads TGTGCCATCAACCGGGACTCCCTTAACACCGGGGAGCTGTTTTTT.

This chain joins TRBV28 and TRBJ2-2; 10 nucleotides match TRBD2. The CDR3 extends over 15 amino acids. Unmatched junction bases numbered 3, after V lost 5 bases and J lost 3 bases. CDR1 and CDR2 from the germline V gene are MDHEN and SYDVKM. Here the CDR3 reads CASSQREGYTGELFF. In DNA form, the CDR3 reads TGTGCCAGCAGTCAGCGGGAGGGATACACCGGGGAGCTGTTTTTT.

The rearrangement uses TRBV4-1 and TRBJ2-1, with TRBD1 matching over 7 bases. The CDR3 sequence is 15 residues long. Looked up from germline, CDR1 is MGHRA and CDR2 is YSYEKL. Losses at the gene ends were 4 bases for V and 5 bases for J; bases not matched to a gene: 8. CDR3 bases: TGCGCCAGCAGCCCCCTTAGACAGGGAAACAATGAGCAGTTCTTC. This codes for CASSPLRQGNNEQFF.